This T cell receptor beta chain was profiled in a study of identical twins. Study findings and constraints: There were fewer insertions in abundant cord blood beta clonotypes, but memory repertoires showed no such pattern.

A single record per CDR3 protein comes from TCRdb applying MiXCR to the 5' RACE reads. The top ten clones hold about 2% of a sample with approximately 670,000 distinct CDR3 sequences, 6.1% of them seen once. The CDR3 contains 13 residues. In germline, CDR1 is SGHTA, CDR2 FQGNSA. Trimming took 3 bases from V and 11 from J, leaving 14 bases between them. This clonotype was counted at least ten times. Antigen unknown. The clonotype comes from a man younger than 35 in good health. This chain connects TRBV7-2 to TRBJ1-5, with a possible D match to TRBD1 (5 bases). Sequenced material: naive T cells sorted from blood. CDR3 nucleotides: TGTGCCAGCAGCTTTACAACAGGAGAGGCCCAGCATTTT. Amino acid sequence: CASSFTTGEAQHF.